The 5 T cell receptor beta chains below were found in one sample sequenced in a study of identical twins. TCRdb reprocessed the 5' RACE reads with MiXCR, giving one entry per CDR3 protein. The sample has fewer than 500,000 distinct CDR3 sequences, approximately 25% seen once. The data were also submitted as part of a second study, on T cells expressing NK-cell markers.

Sequencing input: CD4+ T cells sorted from blood. The receptors stem from a woman between 18 and 30 years old in good health.

This sequence joins TRBV3-1 and TRBJ1-1; the D is unclear. Trimming pared 2 bases from V and 9 bases from J, leaving 19 bases between. Germline loops: CDR1 LGHDT, CDR2 YNNKEL (reference sequence). The CDR3 has 15 residues. CDR3 sequence (DNA): TGTGCCAGCAGCCAACTTGCTGGGATAGATTTAAAAGCTTTCTTT. This sequence encodes CASSQLAGIDLKAFF.

The rearrangement uses TRBV6-6 and TRBJ2-5; D is unresolved. The germline gives CDR1 MNHNY, CDR2 SVGAGI (reference sequence). The CDR3 runs 12 residues. V dropped 8 bases and J dropped 5 bases, with 12 bases sitting between them. CDR3 in DNA: TGTGCCAGCGGCTACATCCCGGAGACCCAGTACTTC. Translating it yields CASGYIPETQYF.

In this sample, this clonotype turned up a few times. The chain is built from TRBV30 and TRBJ2-1; maybe TRBD2 (6 bases). Germline V gene data show CDR1 as GTSNPN and CDR2 as SVGIG (reference sequence). V lost 4 bases, J lost 0 bases, and 10 bases lay in between. CDR3 length: 14 amino acids. CDR3 residues: CAWTSAGSYNEQFF. CDR3 DNA sequence: TGTGCCTGGACTTCAGCGGGCTCCTACAATGAGCAGTTCTTC.

This clonotype showed up just a few times. CDR3 in amino acids: CSASLRRDNSPLHF. The CDR3 DNA follows: TGCAGTGCTAGTCTCCGCCGGGATAATTCACCCCTCCACTTT. This rearrangement joins TRBV20-1 to TRBJ1-6; D gene ambiguous. The CDR3 is 14 residues long. The germline V gene encodes CDR1 DFQATT and CDR2 SNEGSKA (reference sequence). Trimming pared 3 bases from V and 5 bases from J, leaving 11 bases between.

This clonotype was found a few times. This chain links TRBV5-1 with TRBJ2-3, with 7 bases matching TRBD1. CDR1 and CDR2 (germline): SGHRS, YFSETQ. The CDR3 is 16 residues long. Germline trimming cut 2 bases from V and 3 bases from J; bases unmatched to any gene: 9. CDR3 loop: CASSFRGRGSTDTQYF. The CDR3 region has the DNA TGCGCCAGCAGCTTTAGGGGCAGGGGGTCAACAGATACGCAGTATTTT.